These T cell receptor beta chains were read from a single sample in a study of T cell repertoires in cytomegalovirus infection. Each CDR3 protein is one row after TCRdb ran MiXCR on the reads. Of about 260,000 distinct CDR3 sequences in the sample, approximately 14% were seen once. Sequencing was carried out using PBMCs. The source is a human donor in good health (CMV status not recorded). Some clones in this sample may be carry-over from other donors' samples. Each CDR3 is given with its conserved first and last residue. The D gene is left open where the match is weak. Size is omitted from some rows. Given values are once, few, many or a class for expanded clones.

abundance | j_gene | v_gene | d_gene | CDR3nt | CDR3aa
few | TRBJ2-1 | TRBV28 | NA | TGTGCCAGCAGTCCTCGGCTCTACAACTACAATGAGCAGTTCTTC | CASSPRLYNYNEQFF
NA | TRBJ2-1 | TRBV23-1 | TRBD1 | TGCGCCAGCAGTCAATCCACGAGACCGGGACAGGGGATATACAATGAGCAGTTCTTC | CASSQSTRPGQGIYNEQFF
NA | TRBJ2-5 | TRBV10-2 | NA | TGCGCCAGCAGTGAGTCCAGTTCAAAGACCCAGTACTTC | CASSESSSKTQYF
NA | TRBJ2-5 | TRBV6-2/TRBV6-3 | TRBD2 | TGTGCCTCCTGGGCCCGGACTAGCGCAGGGGAGACCCAGTACTTC | CASWARTSAGETQYF
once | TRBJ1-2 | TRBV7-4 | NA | TGTGCCAGCAGCTCCCCGGACGGGGGATTATATGGCTACACCTTC | CASSSPDGGLYGYTF
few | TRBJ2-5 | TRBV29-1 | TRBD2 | TGCAGCTCGCTTCTAGCGGGGACAGAGACCCAGTACTTC | CSSLLAGTETQYF
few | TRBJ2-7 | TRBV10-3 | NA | TGTGCCATCAGTGACGGGGTAAACGAGCAGTACTTC | CAISDGVNEQYF
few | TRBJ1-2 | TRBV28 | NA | TGTGCCAGCAGTTGGACTATTGGAAATGGCTACACCTTC | CASSWTIGNGYTF
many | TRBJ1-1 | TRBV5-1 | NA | TGCGCCAGCAGCTTGGACAGTTACACTGAAGCTTTCTTT | CASSLDSYTEAFF
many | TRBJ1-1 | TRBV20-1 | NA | TGCAGTGCCCCCCCCGCCCGGGGGCTCGGCACTGAAGCTTTCTTT | CSAPPARGLGTEAFF
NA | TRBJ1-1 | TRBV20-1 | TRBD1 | TGCAGTGCAGTACAGGGGGCGGCCACTGAAGCTTTCTTT | CSAVQGAATEAFF
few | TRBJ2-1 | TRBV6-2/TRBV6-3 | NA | TGTGCCAGCAGTTACATCGATGAGCAGTTCTTC | CASSYIDEQFF
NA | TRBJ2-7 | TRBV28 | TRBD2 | TGTGCCAGCAGTTCGACTAGCGCTTTACCCGAGCAGTACTTC | CASSSTSALPEQYF
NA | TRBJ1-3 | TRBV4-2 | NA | TGTGCCAGCAGCCAAGATGTTGTCAGCTCTGGAAACACCATATATTTT | CASSQDVVSSGNTIYF
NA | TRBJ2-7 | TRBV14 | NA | TGTGCCAGCAGCCAAGATCCGGGAAGATCCTACGAGCAGTACTTC | CASSQDPGRSYEQYF
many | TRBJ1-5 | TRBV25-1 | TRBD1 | TGTGCCAGCGAAAGGACAGGGGGATTAGTAGCTGGTCAGCCCCAGCATTTT | CASERTGGLVAGQPQHF
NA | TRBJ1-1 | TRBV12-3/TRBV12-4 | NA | TGTGCCAGCAGCAAAACCGCCCTTGGCACTGAAGCTTTCTTT | CASSKTALGTEAFF
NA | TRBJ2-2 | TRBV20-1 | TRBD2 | TGCAGTGCCCGAGGACTAGTTCGCACCGGGGAGCTGTTTTTT | CSARGLVRTGELFF
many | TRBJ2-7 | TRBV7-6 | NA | TGTGCCAGCAGCTTAGTTGGGGGCGCCGGGACTTCAAACTCCTACGAGCAGTACTTC | CASSLVGGAGTSNSYEQYF
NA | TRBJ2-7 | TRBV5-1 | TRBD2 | TGCGCCAGCACCACTAGCGGGCCCACCTACGAGCAGTACTTC | CASTTSGPTYEQYF
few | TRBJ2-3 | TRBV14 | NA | TGTGCCAGCAGGGGAAGCCTGACTAGCACAGATACGCAGTATTTT | CASRGSLTSTDTQYF
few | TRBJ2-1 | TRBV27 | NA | TGTGCCAGCAGTTTAGAAGGTATGAGAGGCAATGAGCAGTTCTTC | CASSLEGMRGNEQFF
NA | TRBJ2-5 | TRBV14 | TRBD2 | TGTGCCAGCAGCCAAGATTTCGGCGGGAGGGGCCGGTACCACGAGACCCAGTACTTC | CASSQDFGGRGRYHETQYF
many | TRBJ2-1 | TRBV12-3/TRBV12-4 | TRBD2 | TGTGCCAGCAGCGGACTAGTCTCCTACAATGAGCAGTTCTTC | CASSGLVSYNEQFF
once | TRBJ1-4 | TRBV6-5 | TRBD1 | TGTGCCAGCGGGAATCCGGGACAGCCTGAAAAACTGTTTTTT | CASGNPGQPEKLFF
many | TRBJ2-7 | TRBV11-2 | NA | TGTGCCAGCAGCTTAATATCAGCCGTGGCCCACGAGCAGTACTTC | CASSLISAVAHEQYF
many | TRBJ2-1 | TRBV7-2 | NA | TGTGCCAGCATCAGGGGGGCCGGGGCTTACAATGAGCAGTTCTTC | CASIRGAGAYNEQFF
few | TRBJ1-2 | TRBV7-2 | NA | TGTGCCAGCAGCTTAGTTTCCGGGGAGGTTGGCTACACCTTC | CASSLVSGEVGYTF
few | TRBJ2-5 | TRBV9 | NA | TGTGCCAGCAGCGTAGCGGCTCGCCTAGAGACCCAGTACTTC | CASSVAARLETQYF
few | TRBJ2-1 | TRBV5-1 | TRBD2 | TGCGCCAGCAGCTCTCTACTAGCGGGGGGCTCCAGCTCCTACAATGAGCAGTTCTTC | CASSSLLAGGSSSYNEQFF
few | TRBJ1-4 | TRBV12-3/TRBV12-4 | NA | TGTGCCAGCAGTCGGGACCGTCATGAAAAACTGTTTTTT | CASSRDRHEKLFF